This T cell receptor (beta chain) was obtained from a study of immune evolution from preneoplasia to lung adenocarcinoma (dated by TCRdb to the early 2020s). About the study as a whole: HLA loss of heterozygosity was seen in about 7%, 15% and 30% of AIS, MIA and ADC lesions, and in no AAH lesions. The study used immune gene expression, TCR sequencing and multiplex immunofluorescence to profile the immune contexture of lung adenocarcinoma precursors and invasive adenocarcinoma. Resected precursor lesions (AAH, AIS, MIA) and invasive adenocarcinomas were compared with paired morphologically normal lung tissue. Sample size was determined by specimen availability and not by a prior power calculation. Whole exome sequencing and methylation data from the same cohort of nodules were integrated with the immune data. The overall cohort was made up of fewer than 70 patients with pulmonary nodules who had surgical resection. A total of under 60 patients contributed TCR sequencing data. According to the study, some 97 samples were used for TCR sequencing. POLYSOLVER was used to infer Class I HLA alleles from exome data, and LOHHLA was used to detect allele-specific HLA loss. The investigation overall reported the following: Compared with EGFR-mutant or double wild-type lesions, KRAS-mutant nodules had the highest T cell clonality. Top T cell clone frequencies were highest in normal lung and appeared to decrease progressively from AAH through AIS, MIA and invasive adenocarcinoma. The highest clonality was observed in normal lung, whereas higher T cell density and diversity but lower clonality appeared to be present in later-stage lesions. Because all patients were from Japan and China, applicability to Western populations was uncertain. The findings reflected association rather than direct causation, and larger cohorts with long-term follow-up and longitudinal biopsies were considered necessary.

Reading the germline V gene gives CDR1 SGHRS and CDR2 YFSETQ. V was cut back by 4 bases and J by 5 bases, leaving a gap of 12 bases between them. The CDR3 contains 13 residues, cysteine and phenylalanine counted. The only DNA kept is the CDR3, 39 bases in frame from the first base. TCR beta CDR3 regions were sequenced from DNA using the immunoSEQ hsTCRbeta Kit. The authors' analysis ran thus. The ImmunoSEQ Analyzer was used to analyse the TCR sequencing data. T cell clonality was calculated on productive rearrangements as 1 minus Pielou's evenness. To measure T cell diversity, the inverse Simpson index was applied to productive templates. T cell density was TCR beta template counts normalized to usable DNA, estimated by amplifying and sequencing housekeeping genes. Two-sided Kruskal-Wallis tests were used to compare TCR metrics across histologic stages. TCRdb re-hosts the immuneACCESS table, in-frame sequences only. Its copies lack some clones; in the studies checked, an unresolved V gene accounts for under half of them, and the cause for the rest is not known. D and trimming were read from the DNA, whereas the V and J calls and clone size are those reported in that table. A total of around 40,000 clones appear in this sample, roughly 80% of them only once. The top ten constitute approximately 4.7% of the sample.

Resection was performed on patients in Japan or China between the mid-2010s and the late 2010s. Two lung cancer pathologists independently confirmed the histologic diagnosis of each case on H&E slides. Premalignant or tumor cells were enriched for nucleic acid extraction by macro-dissection performed after pathologic assessment. FFPE tissue was used for DNA isolation with the AllPrep DNA/RNA FFPE Kit. A note on this clone: Its antigen remains undetermined. No much larger clonotype is one base removed from it; base qualities were not supplied.

The sequence derives from a person in their 60s with lung adenocarcinoma. The sequenced sample was FFPE invasive lung adenocarcinoma tissue. Per the publication, the cell subset or site label means: frankly invasive lung adenocarcinoma (ADC). The sequence joins TRBV5-1 to TRBJ2-5, with no confidently assigned D gene. The nucleotides are TGCGCCAGCAGCCTCGGAGACGGGGAGACCCAGTACTTC. Its translation reads: CASSLGDGETQYF.